One and the same sample provided the 27 T cell receptor beta chains below, sequenced in a study of beta chain features in type 1 diabetes. Which antigens these TCRs recognize remains unknown. Study findings and constraints: In all four CD4+ subsets, TCRB CDR3 length was significantly, moderately reduced in type 1 diabetes.

The isolated RNA, all of it, was reverse transcribed, so expressed TCRB transcripts were what got sequenced. Data came from immunoSEQ multiplex PCR; TCRdb stores just in-frame clones and leaves some out. Of around 710,000 clones listed, roughly an eighth were seen once; the top ten hold approximately 0.11%. The sample consisted of naive CD4+ T cells from blood. These receptor sequences come from a man younger than 40 with type 1 diabetes.

This clone has more than one count but fewer than ten. This chain connects TRBV6-5 to TRBJ1-2, with 12 bases identical to TRBD1. The V gene's germline CDR1 is MNHEY and CDR2 SVGAGI. Trimming cost V 4 bases and J 4 bases; bases outside gene matches: 7. The CDR3 extends over 16 amino acids. The CDR3 DNA sequence: TGTGCCAGCAGTTTCGACCGGGACAGGGGGCCCTATGGCTACACCTTC. Its translation: CASSFDRDRGPYGYTF.

This clone came up a few times. The junction does not match germline at one end; this may be a read error. V gene TRBV11-2 combines with J gene TRBJ2-3; 12 positions agree with TRBD2. The CDR3 contains 15 residues. CDR1 and CDR2 (germline): SGHAT, FQNNGV. The DNA for the CDR3 is TGTGCCAGCAGCTCACTAGCGGGGGGCACGGATACGCAGTATTTT. Its translation is CASSSLAGGTDTQYF. Supplemented by reference TRBV11-2 and TRBJ2-3, the full variable domain reads EAGVAQSPRYKIIEKRQSVAFWCNPISGHATLYWYQQILGQGPKLLIQFQNNGVVDDSQLPKDRFSAERLKGVDSTLKIQPAKLEDSAVYLCASSSLAGGTDTQYFGPGTRLTVL.

On this clone: The germline gene is not matched at one end of the junction; a read error may be the cause. The rearrangement links TRBV7-2 to TRBJ1-6; 7 nucleotides agree with TRBD1. The CDR3 totals 15 residues. Germline CDR1 reads SGHTA; CDR2 reads FQGNSA. In DNA, the CDR3 is TGTGCCAGCAGCCAAGACAGGGACTATCATTCACCCCTCCACTTT. Amino acid sequence: CASSQDRDYHSPLHF.

This clone occurred a few times. V is TRBV10-1 and J is TRBJ2-5; maybe TRBD1 (5 bases). The V end was cut by 0 bases, the J end by 3 bases, with 5 bases between. CDR1 and CDR2 from the germline V gene are WNHNN and SYGVQD (reference sequence). This CDR3 has 13 residues. The CDR3 DNA reads TGCGCCAGCAGTGAGTCGACAGAAGAGACCCAGTACTTC. As protein: CASSESTEETQYF.

The genes are TRBV19 and TRBJ2-7, with D perhaps matching TRBD2 (5 bases). Trimming pared 5 bases from V and 2 bases from J, leaving 16 bases between. This CDR3 is built from 15 residues. The germline V gene encodes CDR1 LNHDA and CDR2 SQIVND (reference sequence). The CDR3 protein is CASSPPGRTPYEQYF. In DNA form, the CDR3 reads TGTGCCAGTAGTCCCCCGGGAAGGACTCCCTACGAGCAGTACTTC. Based on the CDR3 plus reference TRBV19 and TRBJ2-7, the full variable domain is DGGITQSPKYLFRKEGQNVTLSCEQNLNHDAMYWYRQDPGQGLRLIYYSQIVNDFQKGDIAEGYSVSREKKESFPLTVTSAQKNPTAFYLCASSPPGRTPYEQYFGPGTRLTVT.

This clone was seen more than once but under ten times. V is TRBV18 and J is TRBJ2-7; 7 bases are shared with TRBD1. The germline gives CDR1 KGHSH, CDR2 LQKENI. V trimming: 0 bases; J trimming: 2 bases; junction bases outside the gene matches: 7. The CDR3 runs 16 residues. CDR3 DNA: TGTGCCAGCTCACCACCGGGGACAGCGCCCACCTACGAGCAGTACTTC. Amino acids: CASSPPGTAPTYEQYF.

There are a few counts of this clone. The chain combines TRBV6-5 with TRBJ2-2; D not resolved. CDR3 length: 11 amino acids. Germline lookup yields CDR1 MNHEY and CDR2 SVGAGI. V lost 6 bases, J lost 4 bases, and 3 bases lay in between. CDR3 residues: CASSTTGELFF. The CDR3 DNA follows: TGTGCCAGCAGCACCACCGGGGAGCTGTTTTTT.

This clone showed up just a few times. This chain links TRBV7-2 with TRBJ1-6; possible D gene TRBD1, 5 bases. CDR3 size: 15 residues. V lost 3 bases, J lost 8 bases, and 14 bases lay in between. Germline CDR1 SGHTA, CDR2 FQGNSA. The CDR3 nucleotides are TGTGCCAGCAGCTTCGGTCGCCTGGGGGATTCACCCCTCCACTTT. It specifies CASSFGRLGDSPLHF.

This clone was found a few times. The chain is built from TRBV30 and TRBJ1-3; no reliable D call. The CDR3 has 14 amino acids. The V gene lost 6 bases and the J gene lost 4 bases, with 16 bases spanning the gap. Per germline, CDR1 GTSNPN and CDR2 SVGIG (reference sequence). In DNA, the CDR3 is TGTGCCTGTCTAATAAGGACTGCCGGAAACACCATATATTTT. It yields the protein CACLIRTAGNTIYF. The full variable domain, rest sourced from reference TRBV30 and TRBJ1-3, is SQTIHQWPATLVQPVGSPLSLECTVEGTSNPNLYWYRQAAGRGLQLLFYSVGIGQISSEVPQNLSASRPQDRQFILSSKKLLLSDSGFYLCACLIRTAGNTIYFGEGSWLTVV.

A few counts support this clone. V is TRBV15 and J is TRBJ1-6, with a tentative D call TRBD1 (6 bases). CDR3 length: 15 amino acids. The V gene lost 0 bases and the J gene lost 6 bases, with 9 bases spanning the gap. CDR1 is LNHNV, CDR2 YYDKDF, per germline (reference sequence). The CDR3 region is CATSREGRGNSPLHF. The CDR3 DNA is TGTGCCACCAGCAGAGAGGGCAGGGGTAATTCACCCCTCCACTTT.

This clone was observed a handful of times. CDR3 coding DNA: TGTGCCAGCAGCCAAGAGGCAGGGGTCTCCTACAATGAGCAGTTCTTC. This encodes CASSQEAGVSYNEQFF. V usage is TRBV4-2 and J usage is TRBJ2-1, with D perhaps matching TRBD1 (6 bases). Germline CDR1 is LGHNA and CDR2 is YNFKEQ. V was cut by 0 bases and J by 0 bases, with 9 bases left in between. The CDR3 spans 16 residues.

V usage is TRBV4-2 and J usage is TRBJ2-1; D unclear. This CDR3 comprises 13 residues. Germline V gene data show CDR1 as LGHNA and CDR2 as YNFKEQ. The V end lost 0 bases, the J end lost 6 bases, and 6 bases lay between the germline ends. The CDR3 DNA follows: TGTGCCAGCAGCCAAGATCCCGGCAATGAGCAGTTCTTC. Translating gives CASSQDPGNEQFF.

This clone was detected a few times. The genes are TRBV6-1 and TRBJ2-2; D gene uncertain. Germline V gene data show CDR1 as MNHNS and CDR2 as SASEGT. CDR3 length: 14 amino acids. V gave up 1 base and J gave up 1 base, with 4 bases separating them. The DNA of the CDR3 is TGTGCCAGCAGTGAAGTCTGGAACACCGGGGAGCTGTTTTTT. Protein product: CASSEVWNTGELFF.

The chain joins TRBV2 to TRBJ2-5, with 11 bases matching TRBD1. Trimming took 6 bases from V and 5 from J; bases not matched to a gene: 8. Germline V CDR1 and CDR2: SNHLY, FYNNEI. This CDR3 is built from 15 residues. CDR3 region: CASRRTGGWGETQYF. Here the CDR3 DNA reads TGTGCCAGCAGGAGGACAGGGGGCTGGGGGGAGACCCAGTACTTC.

The V gene is TRBV29-1, the J gene TRBJ2-7; a possible D gene is TRBD1 (5 bases). The CDR3 is 12 amino acids. CDR1 is SQVTM, CDR2 ANQGSEA, per germline. V lost 6 bases, J lost 7 bases, and 16 bases lay in between. The CDR3 DNA follows: TGCAGCGTCGCTGCGGACACCTTGGAGCAGTACTTC. Translated, it gives CSVAADTLEQYF.

The genes are TRBV29-1 and TRBJ1-5; 9 bases line up with TRBD1. The CDR3 runs 14 residues. CDR1 is SQVTM and CDR2 is ANQGSEA in the germline V gene. V lost 6 bases and J lost 0; bases outside the gene matches: 3. The CDR3 nucleotides are TGCAGCGTCCGGACAGGGGATAGCAATCAGCCCCAGCATTTT. It yields the protein CSVRTGDSNQPQHF.

The table lists this clone with a few counts. The V call is TRBV2, the J call TRBJ1-5; D perhaps matches TRBD1 (6 bases). V lost 7 bases and J 1 base, leaving 14 bases between the germline ends. The length of the CDR3 is 15 residues. Germline V gene lookup returns CDR1 SNHLY and CDR2 FYNNEI. The CDR3 DNA is TGTGCCAGCAACCTACAGGGATCCAGCAATCAGCCCCAGCATTTT. Protein: CASNLQGSSNQPQHF.

This clone was picked up a small number of times. The genes are TRBV4-3 and TRBJ1-6; 9 bases match TRBD1. J lost 10 bases, V lost 0 bases, and 7 bases had no gene match. Looked up from germline, CDR1 is LGHNA and CDR2 is YSLEER. The CDR3 contains 16 residues. CDR3 loop: CASSQELDRGYSPLHF. The DNA for the CDR3 is TGCGCCAGCAGCCAAGAGTTGGACAGGGGTTACTCACCCCTCCACTTT.

Concerning this clone itself: The sample contains more than one DNA sequence encoding this CDR3. The gene calls are TRBV28 and TRBJ1-5, with no clear D. The CDR3 length is 14 residues. Between the trimmed V and J ends, which lost 2 bases and 3 bases, there was a span of 8 bases. CDR1 is MDHEN and CDR2 is SYDVKM in the germline V gene. The CDR3 DNA follows: TGTGCCAGCAGTTTAGGAGGACCCAATCAGCCCCAGCATTTT. Its protein product is CASSLGGPNQPQHF.

The V and J genes are TRBV10-3 and TRBJ1-1; D might be TRBD1 (5 bases). This CDR3 contains 14 residues. V gave up 4 bases and J gave up 6 bases, with 15 bases separating them. In germline, CDR1 is ENHRY, CDR2 SYGVKD. CDR3 DNA sequence: TGTGCCATCAGTGGGGGCCGTGGGGCGGCTGAAGCTTTCTTT. It codes for CAISGGRGAAEAFF.

This clone came up a few times. This sequence joins TRBV20-1 and TRBJ1-2; D is unresolved. The V end lost 5 bases, the J end lost 6 bases, and 7 bases lay between the germline ends. Germline CDR1 DFQATT, CDR2 SNEGSKA (reference sequence). CDR3 length equals 10 residues. The DNA of the CDR3 is TGCAGTGCTTGGGGAAATGGCTACACCTTC. This sequence encodes CSAWGNGYTF.

This clone was counted a few times. This chain connects TRBV7-3 to TRBJ2-1; 11 bases match TRBD2. The CDR3 contains 16 residues. Trimming cost V 5 bases and J 5 bases; bases outside gene matches: 8. CDR1 SGHTA and CDR2 FQGTGA come from the germline V gene. The CDR3 nucleotides read TGTGCCAGCAGCCCGACCGGGACTAGCGGTGACAATGAGCAGTTCTTC. Protein: CASSPTGTSGDNEQFF.

The genes are TRBV27 and TRBJ1-6, with 7 bases identical to TRBD1. The V gene end was trimmed by 4 bases and the J gene end by 5 bases; junction bases not matched to a gene: 5. The CDR3 runs to 15 residues. The germline CDR1 and CDR2 sequences are MNHEY and SMNVEV (reference sequence). CDR3 bases: TGTGCCAGCAGTTACAGGGGCGCCAATAATTCACCCCTCCACTTT. Translation: CASSYRGANNSPLHF.

This clone was picked up a small number of times. V usage is TRBV7-9 and J usage is TRBJ2-1; 13 positions agree with TRBD2. CDR1 is SEHNR, CDR2 FQNEAQ, per germline (reference sequence). V was pared by 5 bases and J by 2 bases, with 9 bases of the junction left unmatched. This CDR3 is built from 18 residues. DNA of the CDR3: TGTGCCAGCAGCCCGGCTTGGACTAGCGGGGGAGCCTACAATGAGCAGTTCTTC. As protein: CASSPAWTSGGAYNEQFF. Drawing the rest from reference TRBV7-9 and TRBJ2-1, the complete variable domain is DTGVSQNPRHKITKRGQNVTFRCDPISEHNRLYWYRQTLGQGPEFLTYFQNEAQLEKSRLLSDRFSAERPKGSFSTLEIQRTEQGDSAMYLCASSPAWTSGGAYNEQFFGPGTRLTVL.

This clone was seen more than once but under ten times. This sequence joins TRBV6-5 and TRBJ2-7; D remains unclear. V lost 5 bases, J lost 6 bases, and 11 bases lay in between. CDR3 length equals 12 residues. CDR1 is MNHEY and CDR2 is SVGAGI in the germline V gene. CDR3 in amino acids: CASSVIPVEQYF. For the CDR3, the DNA is TGTGCCAGCAGTGTAATCCCGGTCGAGCAGTACTTC.

This chain links TRBV7-9 with TRBJ2-1; D remains ambiguous. The V end lost 5 bases, the J end lost 5 bases, and 10 bases lay between the germline ends. Germline V lookup: CDR1 SEHNR, CDR2 FQNEAQ (reference sequence). The CDR3 is 13 residues long. Here the CDR3 DNA reads TGTGCCAGCAGCCAATCGCCACACAATGAGCAGTTCTTC. Translating it yields CASSQSPHNEQFF. Variable domain in full (rest from reference TRBV7-9 and TRBJ2-1): DTGVSQNPRHKITKRGQNVTFRCDPISEHNRLYWYRQTLGQGPEFLTYFQNEAQLEKSRLLSDRFSAERPKGSFSTLEIQRTEQGDSAMYLCASSQSPHNEQFFGPGTRLTVL.

J is TRBJ2-2 and V is TRBV2, with 7 positions matching TRBD1. V lost 5 bases, J lost 1 base, and 7 bases stayed unmatched. Germline values: CDR1 SNHLY, CDR2 FYNNEI. The CDR3 contains 16 residues. This chain's CDR3 is CASSLAGTENTGELFF. CDR3 DNA sequence: TGTGCCAGCAGTCTAGCCGGGACAGAGAACACCGGGGAGCTGTTTTTT.